Following are 3 T cell receptor beta chains from one sample sequenced in a study of control samples from healthy donors and cancer patients. Libraries were prepared by immunoSEQ multiplex PCR; TCRdb keeps only in-frame clonotypes and omits some of them. The data show about 82,000 clones, approximately 87% seen once. The sequenced material came from blood. Source of these receptors: a man in his forties or fifties in good health.

In this sample, this clone turned up once. The chain uses TRBV11-3 and TRBJ2-1; 12 nucleotides line up with TRBD2. The CDR3 length is 16 residues. Per the germline V gene, CDR1 is SGHNT and CDR2 is YENEEA. V was pared by 3 bases and J by 5 bases, with 5 bases of the junction left unmatched. CDR3 bases: TGTGCCAGCAGCTTCTGGACTAGCGGGATCCACAATGAGCAGTTCTTC. It codes for CASSFWTSGIHNEQFF.

This chain links TRBV2 with TRBJ2-3; D may be TRBD1 (6 bases). The germline V gene encodes CDR1 SNHLY and CDR2 FYNNEI. V was shortened by 6 bases and J by 3 bases, with 13 bases between the two germline ends. This CDR3 has 14 amino acids. The CDR3 reads CASSTGQRTDTQYF. The DNA for the CDR3 is TGTGCCAGCAGCACAGGGCAGAGGACAGATACGCAGTATTTT.

This chain links TRBV24-1 with TRBJ2-5, with a weak D call TRBD1 (5 bases). The CDR3 consists of 12 residues. CDR1 and CDR2 from the germline V gene are KGHDR and SFDVKD. V was shortened by 9 bases and J by 0 bases, with 7 bases between the two germline ends. CDR3 bases: TGTGCCACCGCGACAGACCAAGAGACCCAGTACTTC. This encodes CATATDQETQYF.